This T cell receptor beta chain came from a study of identical twins. This CDR3 has 15 residues. V dropped 8 bases and J dropped 3 bases, with 19 bases sitting between them. Per the germline V gene, CDR1 is DFQATT and CDR2 is SNEGSKA (reference sequence). TCRdb processed the 5' RACE reads anew with MiXCR; each CDR3 protein has one entry. The table includes some 690,000 distinct CDR3 sequences, about 20% detected once. A further study also used this sample, focusing on T cells expressing NK-cell markers.

The sequencing input was PBMCs. This clonotype was obtained from a woman aged 18-30 years in good health. The rearrangement links TRBV20-1 to TRBJ2-2; a possible D gene is TRBD1 (5 bases). CDR3 DNA sequence: TGCAGTCCTCAAGGGGCCCTTGTCGACACCGGGGAGCTGTTTTTT. Its translation is CSPQGALVDTGELFF.